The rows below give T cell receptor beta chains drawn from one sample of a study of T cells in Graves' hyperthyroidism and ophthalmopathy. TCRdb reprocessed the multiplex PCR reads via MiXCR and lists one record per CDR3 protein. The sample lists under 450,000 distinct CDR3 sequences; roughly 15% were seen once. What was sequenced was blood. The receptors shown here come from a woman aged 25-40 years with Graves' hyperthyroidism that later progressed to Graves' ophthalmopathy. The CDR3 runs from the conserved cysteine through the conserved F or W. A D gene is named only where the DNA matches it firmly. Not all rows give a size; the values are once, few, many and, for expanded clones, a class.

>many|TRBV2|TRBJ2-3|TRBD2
CASSPYSGGITDTQYF
TGTGCCAGCAGTCCATATAGCGGGGGAATCACAGATACGCAGTATTTT
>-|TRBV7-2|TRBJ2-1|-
CASSLGGRGNNEQFF
TGTGCCAGCAGCTTAGGAGGGAGAGGGAACAATGAGCAGTTCTTC
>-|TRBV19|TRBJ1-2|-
CASSPRTVSNYGYTF
TGTGCCAGTAGTCCAAGGACAGTCTCTAACTATGGCTACACCTTC
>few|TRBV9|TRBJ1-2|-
CASSPLGGEGDYGYTF
TGTGCCAGCAGCCCGTTGGGGGGGGAGGGGGACTATGGCTACACCTTC
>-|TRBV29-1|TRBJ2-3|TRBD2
CSARAGPRTDTQYF
TGCAGCGCCCGAGCGGGACCCCGCACAGATACGCAGTATTTT
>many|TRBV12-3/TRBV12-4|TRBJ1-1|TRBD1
CASSFGQGVTEAFF
TGTGCCAGCAGTTTTGGACAGGGGGTCACTGAAGCTTTCTTT
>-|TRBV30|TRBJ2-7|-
CAWSVPRVSYEQYF
TGTGCCTGGAGTGTTCCCAGGGTGTCCTACGAGCAGTACTTC
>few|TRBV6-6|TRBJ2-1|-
CASSYRGETYNEQFF
TGTGCCAGCAGTTACCGAGGGGAAACCTACAATGAGCAGTTCTTC
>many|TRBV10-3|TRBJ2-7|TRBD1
CAISEFGTGDSYEQYF
TGTGCCATCAGTGAGTTTGGGACAGGGGACTCCTACGAGCAGTACTTC
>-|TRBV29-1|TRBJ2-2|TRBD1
CSVELSPTGQGMYTGELFF
TGCAGCGTTGAGCTAAGCCCGACAGGACAGGGGATGTACACCGGGGAGCTGTTTTTT
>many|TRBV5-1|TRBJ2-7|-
CASSFRPDSTYEQYF
TGCGCCAGCAGCTTCAGACCGGATTCGACTTACGAGCAGTACTTC
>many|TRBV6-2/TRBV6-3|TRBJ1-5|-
CASSTDSFPYSNQPQHF
TGTGCCAGCAGTACGGACAGCTTCCCTTATAGCAATCAGCCCCAGCATTTT
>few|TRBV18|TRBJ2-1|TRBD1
CASSRKGQGSYNEQFF
TGTGCCAGCTCACGGAAAGGACAGGGTTCCTACAATGAGCAGTTCTTC
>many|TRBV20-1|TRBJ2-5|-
CSASYSPRVETQYF
TGCAGTGCTAGCTACAGCCCGCGGGTTGAGACCCAGTACTTC
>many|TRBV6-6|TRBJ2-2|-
CASSYSGQGELFF
TGTGCCAGCAGTTACTCTGGGCAGGGTGAGCTGTTTTTT
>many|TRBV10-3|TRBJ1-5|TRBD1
CAISNQQGAGGQPQHF
TGTGCCATCAGTAATCAACAGGGGGCAGGGGGTCAGCCCCAGCATTTT
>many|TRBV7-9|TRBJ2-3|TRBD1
CASRKTGTDTQYF
TGTGCCAGCCGTAAGACAGGGACAGATACGCAGTATTTT
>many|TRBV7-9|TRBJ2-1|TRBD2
CASSQTSGGYNEQFF
TGTGCCAGCAGCCAGACTAGCGGGGGTTACAATGAGCAGTTCTTC
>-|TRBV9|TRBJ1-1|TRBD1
CASSVSPRTGTGNTEAFF
TGTGCCAGCAGCGTCTCTCCCAGGACCGGGACAGGGAACACTGAAGCTTTCTTT
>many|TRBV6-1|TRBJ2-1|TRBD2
CASSELGTSWNEQFF
TGTGCCAGCAGTGAACTCGGGACTAGCTGGAATGAGCAGTTCTTC
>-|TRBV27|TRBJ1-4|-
CASSPRNPNEKLFF
TGTGCCAGCAGTCCTCGAAACCCTAATGAAAAACTGTTTTTT
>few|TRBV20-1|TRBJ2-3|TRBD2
CSAQNVAGNWDTQYF
TGCAGTGCTCAAAACGTAGCGGGGAACTGGGATACGCAGTATTTT
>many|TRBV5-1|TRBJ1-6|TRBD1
CASSFRDRGAWNSPLHF
TGCGCCAGCAGCTTCCGGGACAGGGGTGCTTGGAATTCACCCCTCCACTTT
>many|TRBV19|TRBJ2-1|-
CASSILGVSYNEQFF
TGTGCCAGTAGTATATTAGGGGTCTCCTACAATGAGCAGTTCTTC
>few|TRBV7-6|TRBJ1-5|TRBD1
CASSLLEGQPNQPQHF
TGTGCCAGCAGCTTATTAGAGGGACAGCCGAATCAGCCCCAGCATTTT
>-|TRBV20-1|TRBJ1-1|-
CSARQGQGLVATEAFF
TGCAGTGCTAGACAAGGTCAGGGGTTGGTAGCCACTGAAGCTTTCTTT
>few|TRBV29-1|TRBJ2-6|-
CSVEAGDSGANVLTF
TGCAGCGTTGAAGCAGGGGACTCTGGGGCCAACGTCCTGACTTTC
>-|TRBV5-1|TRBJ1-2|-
CASSQAASYGYTF
TGCGCCAGCAGCCAAGCAGCCAGCTATGGCTACACCTTC
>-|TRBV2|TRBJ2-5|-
CASSFDRQETQYF
TGTGCCAGCAGTTTTGACAGGCAAGAGACCCAGTACTTC
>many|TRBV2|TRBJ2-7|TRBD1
CASKNQDRVYEQYF
TGTGCCAGCAAGAACCAGGACAGGGTCTACGAGCAGTACTTC
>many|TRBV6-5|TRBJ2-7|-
CASSYRGGSYEQYF
TGTGCCAGCAGTTACAGGGGTGGTTCCTACGAGCAGTACTTC
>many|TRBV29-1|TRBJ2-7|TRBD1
CSVALGQGAYEQYF
TGCAGCGTTGCACTCGGACAGGGGGCCTACGAGCAGTACTTC